Listed here are 30 T cell receptor beta chains from one sample, sequenced in a study of control samples from healthy donors and cancer patients. Only in-frame clones appear in the TCRdb table, and some are missing; sequencing was by immunoSEQ multiplex PCR. Of about 170,000 clones listed, roughly 90% are singletons. The specimen was blood. The source is a man aged 25 to 40 in good health.

V is TRBV9 and J is TRBJ1-1, with unresolved D. V was clipped by 0 bases and J by 0 bases, with 6 bases between them. The CDR3 consists of 14 residues. CDR1 SGDLS and CDR2 YYNGEE come from the germline V gene. In DNA, the CDR3 is TGTGCCAGCAGCGTAGCGGCCATGAACACTGAAGCTTTCTTT. It encodes CASSVAAMNTEAFF.

This clone has just a few counts. The rearrangement uses TRBV19 and TRBJ1-2; TRBD1 is a possible D gene (6 bases). Looked up from germline, CDR1 is LNHDA and CDR2 is SQIVND (reference sequence). Trimming removed 7 bases at V and 1 base at J, with 13 bases between. CDR3 length: 14 amino acids. For the CDR3, the DNA is TGTGCCAGTAACCCAACAGGGATTAACTATGGCTACACCTTC. As protein: CASNPTGINYGYTF.

V usage is TRBV10-3 and J usage is TRBJ2-3; D gene ambiguous. The CDR3 extends over 12 amino acids. Germline CDR1 reads ENHRY; CDR2 reads SYGVKD. V lost 10 bases and J 1 base, leaving 9 bases between the germline ends. This chain's CDR3 is CATSMGTDTQYF. The CDR3 nucleotides read TGTGCCACCTCCATGGGCACAGATACGCAGTATTTT.

The chain recombines TRBV7-6 with TRBJ1-5; 7 bases agree with TRBD1. CDR1 and CDR2 from the germline V gene are SGHVS and FNYEAQ. With V trimmed by 5 bases and J by 2 bases, 21 bases remained unmatched. This CDR3 has 20 amino acids. The CDR3 sequence is CASSLRMGTDSREGNQPQHF. The CDR3 DNA follows: TGTGCCAGCAGCCTCAGGATGGGGACAGATTCTAGGGAGGGCAATCAGCCCCAGCATTTT.

The rearrangement links TRBV14 to TRBJ2-3; D perhaps matches TRBD1 (5 bases). V dropped 7 bases and J dropped 8 bases, with 19 bases sitting between them. In germline, CDR1 is SGHDN, CDR2 FVKESK. The CDR3 runs to 14 residues. CDR3 coding DNA: TGTGCCAGCACCTCCCAGGGCACACATGGTACGCAGTATTTT. It translates to CASTSQGTHGTQYF.

The V and J genes are TRBV11-2 and TRBJ2-2; D tentatively reads TRBD1 or TRBD2 (6 bases each). Deletions cut 10 bases from V and 0 bases from J, with 12 bases between. Germline V CDR1 and CDR2: SGHAT, FQNNGV. The CDR3 extends over 14 amino acids. The CDR3 reads CATSGGPNTGELFF. CDR3 DNA sequence: TGTGCCACCTCCGGGGGCCCGAACACCGGGGAGCTGTTTTTT. Full variable domain (missing parts from reference TRBV11-2 and TRBJ2-2): EAGVAQSPRYKIIEKRQSVAFWCNPISGHATLYWYQQILGQGPKLLIQFQNNGVVDDSQLPKDRFSAERLKGVDSTLKIQPAKLEDSAVYLCATSGGPNTGELFFGEGSRLTVL.

This sequence joins TRBV5-4 and TRBJ2-1; 10 nucleotides match TRBD2. This CDR3 is 15 amino acids long. With V trimmed by 6 bases and J by 9 bases, 12 bases remained unmatched. Looked up from germline, CDR1 is SGHNT and CDR2 is YYREEE (reference sequence). CDR3 amino acids: CASKHDGLAESEQFF. CDR3 nucleotide sequence: TGTGCCAGCAAACACGACGGACTAGCGGAGAGTGAGCAGTTCTTC. The whole variable domain, remainder taken from reference TRBV5-4 and TRBJ2-1, is ETGVTQSPTHLIKTRGQQVTLRCSSQSGHNTVSWYQQALGQGPQFIFQYYREEENGRGNFPPRFSGLQFPNYSSELNVNALELDDSALYLCASKHDGLAESEQFFGPGTRLTVL.

The rearrangement joins TRBV4-2 to TRBJ2-5; 7 bases fit TRBD1. Per the germline V gene, CDR1 is LGHNA and CDR2 is YNFKEQ. The CDR3 covers 14 residues. V gave up 4 bases and J gave up 5 bases; unmatched junction bases: 7. For the CDR3, the DNA is TGTGCCAGCAGCCTCTCAAGGGGGCGCGAGACCCAGTACTTC. Protein: CASSLSRGRETQYF.

The V and J genes are TRBV28 and TRBJ1-2, with TRBD1 as a possible D gene (6 bases). CDR1 is MDHEN and CDR2 is SYDVKM in the germline V gene. The CDR3 loop spans 12 amino acids. The germline V and J ends were trimmed by 7 bases and 4 bases, with 10 bases remaining between them. CDR3 DNA: TGTGCCAGCAAACGGACAGCCTATGGCTACACCTTC. This gives the protein CASKRTAYGYTF.

The gene calls are TRBV7-2 and TRBJ2-6; D gene uncertain. Germline V gene sequence: CDR1 SGHTA, CDR2 FQGNSA. Trimming took 3 bases from V and 0 from J, leaving 6 bases between them. CDR3 length: 15 residues. The CDR3 sequence is CASSLDGSGANVLTF. The CDR3 DNA sequence: TGTGCCAGCAGCTTGGACGGCTCTGGGGCCAACGTCCTGACTTTC.

This rearrangement joins TRBV5-5 to TRBJ1-1; tentative D call: TRBD1 (5 bases). The CDR3 runs to 14 residues. Germline lookup yields CDR1 SGHKS and CDR2 YYEKEE (reference sequence). Trimming removed 0 bases from V and 5 bases from J, with 11 bases in between. The CDR3 coding sequence is TGTGCCAGCAGCTTGGGAGGGGCGAGAACTGAAGCTTTCTTT. Translating gives CASSLGGARTEAFF.

The DNA of the CDR3 is TGTGCCAGCAGCTTAGAGAGTGCAGATACGCAGTATTTT. It codes for CASSLESADTQYF. The J gene is TRBJ2-3, the V gene TRBV11-3; D is unresolved. Trimming took 0 bases from V and 4 from J, leaving 5 bases between them. The CDR3 totals 13 residues. Per the germline V gene, CDR1 is SGHNT and CDR2 is YENEEA.

The rearrangement links TRBV19 to TRBJ2-7; D possibly corresponds to TRBD2 (7 bases). The V and J ends lost 3 bases and 4 bases respectively, with 13 bases between them. Per germline, CDR1 LNHDA and CDR2 SQIVND (reference sequence). CDR3 length: 14 residues. CDR3 DNA sequence: TGTGCCAGTAGTATCTCCGGGGGGCAATACGAGCAGTACTTC. Translating gives CASSISGGQYEQYF. The full variable domain, with the rest looked up from reference TRBV19 and TRBJ2-7, is DGGITQSPKYLFRKEGQNVTLSCEQNLNHDAMYWYRQDPGQGLRLIYYSQIVNDFQKGDIAEGYSVSREKKESFPLTVTSAQKNPTAFYLCASSISGGQYEQYFGPGTRLTVT.

V and J are TRBV25-1 and TRBJ2-1; D gene uncertain. V lost 6 bases and J lost 5, with 17 bases in between. This CDR3 has 15 amino acids. Germline V gives CDR1 MGHDK, CDR2 SYGVNS. The DNA of the CDR3 is TGTGCCAGCAGAGCCACTGGAGAAGCCCACAATGAGCAGTTCTTC. This gives the protein CASRATGEAHNEQFF.

Details on this clone: Mismatch with germline at one junction end may stem from a read error. The rearrangement uses TRBV3-1 (or the pseudogene TRBV3-2) and TRBJ2-1; TRBD2 aligns across 15 bases. CDR1 and CDR2 (germline): LGHDT, YNNKEL (reference sequence). The CDR3 has 12 residues. CDR3 sequence: CASSLGTSGGIF. CDR3 sequence (DNA): TGTGCCAGCAGTCTTGGGACTAGCGGGGGGATCTTC.

V is TRBV27 and J is TRBJ2-1, with TRBD1 matching 8 bases. V shed 2 bases and J 7 bases; nucleotides not matched to a gene: 7. Germline V gene sequence: CDR1 MNHEY, CDR2 SMNVEV (reference sequence). This CDR3 has 15 amino acids. Here the CDR3 DNA reads TGTGCCAGCAGTTTAAGGATGCAGGGGGCGAATGAGCAGTTCTTC. It specifies CASSLRMQGANEQFF.

The chain carries TRBV20-1 and TRBJ2-5, with no clear D. Germline V gene data show CDR1 as DFQATT and CDR2 as SNEGSKA (reference sequence). The ends were cut back, 6 bases at V and 3 bases at J, with 5 bases in the middle. The CDR3 length is 10 residues. In nucleotides, the CDR3 is TGCAGTGCGCAAGAAGAGACCCAGTACTTC. Its translation is CSAQEETQYF.

The rearrangement joins TRBV7-9 to TRBJ1-2; the D gene is possibly TRBD1 (5 bases). The CDR3 runs 16 residues. V shed 8 bases and J shed 8 bases, with 27 bases lying between them. The germline V gene encodes CDR1 SEHNR and CDR2 FQNEAQ (reference sequence). The CDR3: CASAQPGTEPGGGYTF. Here the CDR3 DNA reads TGTGCCAGCGCCCAACCCGGGACGGAGCCCGGAGGAGGCTACACCTTC.

The table lists this clone with a few counts. V usage is TRBV4-3 and J usage is TRBJ2-7, with D tentatively TRBD1 or TRBD2 (5 bases each). The CDR3 contains 16 residues. Trimming took off 0 bases at V and 3 bases at J, with 15 bases between the two ends. CDR1 and CDR2 (germline): LGHNA, YSLEER. The CDR3 loop reads CASSQEWGPNSYEQYF. CDR3 nucleotide sequence: TGCGCCAGCAGCCAAGAATGGGGACCCAACAGCTACGAGCAGTACTTC.

The V call is TRBV6-5, the J call TRBJ1-1, with D possibly matching TRBD1 (6 bases). The CDR3 runs to 13 residues. Germline V gene sequence: CDR1 MNHEY, CDR2 SVGAGI. V dropped 6 bases and J dropped 1 base, with 9 bases sitting between them. For the CDR3, the DNA is TGTGCCAGCAGACAGGGAGGGAACACTGAAGCTTTCTTT. As protein: CASRQGGNTEAFF.

This clone was found once. V is TRBV5-4 and J is TRBJ2-1; the D gene could be TRBD1 or TRBD2 (5 bases each). The germline gives CDR1 SGHNT, CDR2 YYREEE (reference sequence). The V end lost 4 bases, the J end lost 9 bases, and 11 bases lay between the germline ends. The CDR3 loop spans 12 amino acids. The CDR3 DNA is TGTGCCAGCAGCGAGGGGAGTTTTGAGCAGTTCTTC. Translation: CASSEGSFEQFF.

This rearrangement joins TRBV3-1 (or the pseudogene TRBV3-2) to TRBJ2-7, with TRBD2 matching over 12 bases. CDR1 and CDR2 (germline): LGHDT, YNNKEL (reference sequence). The junction had 4 bases not matched to a gene; V was cut back by 0 bases and J by 10 bases. The CDR3 sequence is 14 residues long. The CDR3 reads CASSQEGTSGLQYF. The CDR3 nucleotides are TGTGCCAGCAGCCAAGAGGGGACTAGCGGGCTACAGTACTTC.

The chain has TRBV20-1 and TRBJ2-1; D is ambiguous. This CDR3 region has 10 residues. Germline V CDR1 and CDR2: DFQATT, SNEGSKA (reference sequence). V was pared by 0 bases and J by 7 bases, with 1 base between. The CDR3 loop reads CSARENEQFF. DNA of the CDR3: TGCAGTGCTAGAGAAAATGAGCAGTTCTTC.

The chain carries TRBV18 and TRBJ2-7; the match to TRBD1 covers 10 bases. CDR1 is KGHSH, CDR2 LQKENI, per germline. The CDR3 extends over 18 amino acids. The V gene end was trimmed by 2 bases and the J gene end by 6 bases; junction bases not matched to a gene: 16. CDR3 DNA sequence: TGTGCCAGCTCACCAACTGGACAGGGGGTGGTCGGCCCCCTCGAGCAGTACTTC. This codes for CASSPTGQGVVGPLEQYF.

As DNA, the CDR3 is TGCGCCAGCAGGGAGGCGGAAGAGGGTGTGTACGAGCAGTACTTC. This translates into CASREAEEGVYEQYF. The rearrangement uses TRBV10-2 and TRBJ2-7, with D possibly being TRBD2 (5 bases). The V gene's germline CDR1 is WSHSY and CDR2 SAAADI. The CDR3 contains 15 residues. V lost 6 bases to trimming and J lost 4 bases, with 19 bases between them.

The chain is built from TRBV5-1 and TRBJ2-3; D may be TRBD1 (6 bases). This CDR3 spans 15 amino acids. V lost 4 bases to trimming and J lost 2 bases, with 14 bases between them. Germline CDR1 and CDR2: SGHRS and YFSETQ. The CDR3 sequence is CASSLAGVTTDTQYF. For the CDR3, the DNA is TGCGCCAGCAGCCTTGCAGGGGTGACCACAGATACGCAGTATTTT.

This chain links TRBV3-1 (or the pseudogene TRBV3-2) with TRBJ2-1; no firm D call. Germline V gene sequence: CDR1 LGHDT, CDR2 YNNKEL (reference sequence). This CDR3 is 12 amino acids long. The V gene lost 1 base and the J gene lost 9 bases, with 7 bases spanning the gap. CDR3 sequence: CASSQVPSEQFF. As DNA, the CDR3 is TGTGCCAGCAGCCAAGTTCCGAGTGAGCAGTTCTTC.

This chain's CDR3 is CASSEWAPSTDTQYF. In DNA form, the CDR3 reads TGCGCCAGCAGTGAGTGGGCGCCTAGCACAGATACGCAGTATTTT. The chain has TRBV10-1 and TRBJ2-3; D is ambiguous. Looked up from germline, CDR1 is WNHNN and CDR2 is SYGVQD (reference sequence). This CDR3 region has 15 residues. Trimming removed 1 base at V and 0 bases at J, with 8 bases between.

The chain is built from TRBV20-1 and TRBJ2-3; no firm D call. The V end was cut by 5 bases, the J end by 5 bases, with 8 bases between. Per germline, CDR1 DFQATT and CDR2 SNEGSKA (reference sequence). The CDR3 totals 11 residues. CDR3 nucleotide sequence: TGCAGTGCTGAGAGGAAAGATACGCAGTATTTT. It codes for CSAERKDTQYF.

This sequence joins TRBV6-5 and TRBJ2-1, with no clear D. V lost 9 bases to trimming and J lost 2 bases, with 17 bases between them. This CDR3 has 15 residues. Germline CDR1 reads MNHEY; CDR2 reads SVGAGI. The CDR3 protein is CASYQDGSAYNEQFF. For the CDR3, the DNA is TGTGCCAGTTACCAGGACGGTTCTGCCTACAATGAGCAGTTCTTC.